The next 2 T cell receptor beta chains were all read from a single sample in a study of blood T cell repertoires in COVID-19. The assay was immunoSEQ multiplex PCR, and TCRdb's table has in-frame clones only and misses some. This sample yields about 200,000 clones, of which about 80% are seen a single time; 15% belongs to the top ten. The sample was PBMCs or T cells enriched from blood (not recorded which). These receptors originate from a middle-aged man who had recovered from COVID-19.

The genes are TRBV23-1 and TRBJ2-5, with 9 bases fitting TRBD1. TRBV23-1 is an ORF, with its function uncertain. The CDR3 runs to 17 residues. V trimming: 2 bases; J trimming: 7 bases; junction bases outside the gene matches: 14. CDR3 DNA sequence: TGCGCCAGCAGTCAAGGGCAAAGGGACAGGGAGATTGGGACCCAGTACTTC. As protein: CASSQGQRDREIGTQYF.

V gene TRBV5-4 combines with J gene TRBJ2-3, with a weak D call TRBD2 (6 bases). Trimming left V 3 bases short and J 5 bases short, with 16 bases between. Germline V gives CDR1 SGHNT, CDR2 YYREEE (reference sequence). The CDR3 has 15 residues. The CDR3 bases are TGTGCCAGCAGCTCCTCTAGCGCCAACGTAGATACGCAGTATTTT. Protein product: CASSSSSANVDTQYF.